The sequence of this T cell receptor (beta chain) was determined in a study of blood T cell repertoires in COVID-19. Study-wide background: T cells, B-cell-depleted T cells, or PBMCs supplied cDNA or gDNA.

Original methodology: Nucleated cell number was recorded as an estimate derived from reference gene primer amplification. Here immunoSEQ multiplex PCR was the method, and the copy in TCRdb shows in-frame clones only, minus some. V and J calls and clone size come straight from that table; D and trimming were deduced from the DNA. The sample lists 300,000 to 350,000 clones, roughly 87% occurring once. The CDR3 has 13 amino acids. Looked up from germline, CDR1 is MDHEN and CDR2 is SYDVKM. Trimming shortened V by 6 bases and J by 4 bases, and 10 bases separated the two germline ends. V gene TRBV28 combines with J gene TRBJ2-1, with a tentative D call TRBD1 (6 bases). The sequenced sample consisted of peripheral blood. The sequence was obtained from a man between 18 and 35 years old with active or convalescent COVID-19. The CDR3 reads CASRAQGYNEQFF. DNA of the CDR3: TGTGCCAGCAGAGCACAGGGTTACAATGAGCAGTTCTTC.